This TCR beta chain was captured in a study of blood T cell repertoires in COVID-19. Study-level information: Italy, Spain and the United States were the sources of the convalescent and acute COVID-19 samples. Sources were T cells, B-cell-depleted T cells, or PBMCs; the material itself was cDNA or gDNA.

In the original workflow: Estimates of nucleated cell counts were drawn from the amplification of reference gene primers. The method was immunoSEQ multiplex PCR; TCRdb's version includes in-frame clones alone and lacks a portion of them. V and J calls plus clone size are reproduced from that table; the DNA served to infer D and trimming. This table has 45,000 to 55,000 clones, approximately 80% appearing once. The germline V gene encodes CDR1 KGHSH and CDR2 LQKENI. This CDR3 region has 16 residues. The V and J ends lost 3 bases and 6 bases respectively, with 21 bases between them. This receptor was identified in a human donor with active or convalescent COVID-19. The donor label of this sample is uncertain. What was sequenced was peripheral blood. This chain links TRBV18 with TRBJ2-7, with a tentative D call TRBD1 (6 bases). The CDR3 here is CASSPQGLSLVSEQYF. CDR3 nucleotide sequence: TGTGCCAGCTCACCCCAGGGGTTGAGCTTGGTTAGCGAGCAGTACTTC.